This T cell receptor beta chain was identified during a study of blood T cells in healthy people across ages. Overall study context: With template switching, about one barcoded beta molecule was captured per two T cells. Overall study results and limits: Per-million-T-cell TCR beta diversity fell roughly linearly with age.

Germline V lookup: CDR1 MNHEY, CDR2 SMNVEV (reference sequence). This CDR3 has 15 amino acids. V was shortened by 3 bases and J by 1 base, with 10 bases between the two germline ends. For this clonotype: What it binds is not known.

The use of a sample-barcoded 5' primer and a J-beta primer mix characterized a second PCR of 7 to 11 cycles. Tags on each cDNA molecule came from a template-switch adaptor with 12 random nucleotides. TCRdb re-called the 5' RACE reads through MiXCR, storing one row per CDR3 protein. The sample has hundreds of thousands of distinct CDR3 sequences, roughly 50% seen once. This receptor was identified in a woman aged 60-75 years in good health. Sequenced input: blood. V gene TRBV27 combines with J gene TRBJ2-1; tentative D call: TRBD2 (7 bases). DNA of the CDR3: TGTGCCAGCAGTTTGGGGGGGCTTTCCTACAATGAGCAGTTCTTC. Protein sequence: CASSLGGLSYNEQFF.